These T cell receptor beta chains were read from a single sample in a study of monozygotic twins with inflammatory bowel disease. TCRdb re-called the 5' RACE reads and shows each CDR3 protein once, DNA omitted. Seen in this sample are about 43,000 distinct CDR3 sequences; the ten most common clones hold more than 4.5%. The sequenced material came from blood. These receptor sequences come from a human donor with ulcerative colitis or Crohn's disease, or a healthy co-twin of an affected twin (not recorded which). Both conserved end residues are part of each CDR3. Only part of the rows carry a size: once, few, many, or a class if the clone is expanded.

clone size	J gene	V gene	CDR3 protein
.	TRBJ2-7	TRBV12-3/TRBV12-4	CASSLGSTVTYEQYF
.	TRBJ1-2	TRBV20-1	CSARTPGRDYGYTF
.	TRBJ2-3	TRBV5-1	CASSADIGGQYF
.	TRBJ2-2	TRBV11-1	CASSHLSGAGGNTGELFF
.	TRBJ2-2	TRBV29-1	CSVEDGLYTGELFF
.	TRBJ1-1	TRBV28	CASSSPGTNTEAFF
.	TRBJ2-4	TRBV28	CASASEGGTKNIQYF
.	TRBJ2-5	TRBV6-6	CASSQKETQYF
.	TRBJ1-1	TRBV6-6	CASSYQPNTEAFF
.	TRBJ2-1	TRBV10-2	CASSEWDPGNEQFF
.	TRBJ2-2	TRBV10-1	CASSERKYTGELFF
.	TRBJ1-2	TRBV15	CATSSPGQGAGYTF
.	TRBJ2-1	TRBV11-2	CASSLEPAYYNEQFF
.	TRBJ1-4	TRBV7-2	CASGRTGGSEKLFF
.	TRBJ2-7	TRBV20-1	CSANGEGQTYEQYF
.	TRBJ2-7	TRBV19	CASSRAGGSYEQYF
medium-sized	TRBJ2-5	TRBV20-1	CSASAGLAGLQETQYF
.	TRBJ2-7	TRBV27	CASSFTSSRPYEQYF
.	TRBJ1-3	TRBV5-1	CASSLSGISGNTIYF
.	TRBJ1-1	TRBV5-1	CASSSSSMNTEAFF
.	TRBJ2-1	TRBV4-1	CASSQEGQGGGEQFF
medium-sized	TRBJ2-1	TRBV29-1	CSAATPGTASSYNEQFF
.	TRBJ1-1	TRBV28	CASSFWSVEAFF
.	TRBJ1-2	TRBV7-9	CASSLTLDRGHGYTF
.	TRBJ1-3	TRBV6-1	CASSRGQGTISGNTIYF
.	TRBJ1-5	TRBV5-1	CASSLGGSGQPQHF
.	TRBJ1-1	TRBV30	CAWRTAPRETEAFF
.	TRBJ1-6	TRBV5-6	CASSLYSLGSSYNSPLHF
.	TRBJ1-1	TRBV7-2	CASSLWGGGTMNTEAFF
.	TRBJ2-1	TRBV7-2	CASSLVDPSSYNEQFF
.	TRBJ1-2	TRBV5-1	CASSNLGSSNYGYTF
.	TRBJ1-3	TRBV5-1	CASSLTGGPGSGNTIYF
.	TRBJ2-5	TRBV20-1	CSGFARDSQETQYF
.	TRBJ2-1	TRBV19	CASSTRSGSSYNEQFF
.	TRBJ1-5	TRBV7-2	CASSYSGSNQPQHF
.	TRBJ2-2	TRBV29-1	CSVPKTGLNTGELFF
.	TRBJ1-1	TRBV6-1	CASGRSGTVIMNTEAFF
.	TRBJ2-7	TRBV10-2	CASGQGFEQYF
.	TRBJ2-3	TRBV20-1	CSARPGQGRVDTQYF
.	TRBJ1-2	TRBV7-6	CASSLEMRAGYTF
.	TRBJ1-3	TRBV29-1	CSVEESQNSGNTIYF
.	TRBJ1-2	TRBV6-2/TRBV6-3	CASSSVVPGTYGYTF
.	TRBJ1-5	TRBV29-1	CSASEGGIQPQHF
.	TRBJ2-1	TRBV19	CASSILQGNYNEQFF
.	TRBJ2-3	TRBV6-6	CASKGSTDTQYF
.	TRBJ2-3	TRBV20-1	CSFRAGTGLNTQYF
.	TRBJ1-5	TRBV20-1	CSAKTGGRNQPQHF
.	TRBJ2-5	TRBV29-1	CSVGTSVTQYF
.	TRBJ1-1	TRBV5-1	CASSLGTLGRNTEAFF
.	TRBJ2-7	TRBV7-9	CASSRGAENYEQYF
.	TRBJ2-1	TRBV5-1	CASSGQTEYNEQFF
.	TRBJ2-3	TRBV27	CASLSGSSRTDTQYF
.	TRBJ2-7	TRBV7-6	CASSLKDVQYF
.	TRBJ1-6	TRBV19	CASSIATGTNSPLHF
.	TRBJ1-3	TRBV5-1	CASSPGGTIYF
.	TRBJ2-7	TRBV3-1	CASSQFGDTYEQYF
.	TRBJ2-3	TRBV7-2	CASSSILAGTDTQYF